A selection of T cell receptor beta chains follows, all from one sample in a study of T-cell memory formation after mild COVID-19. TCRdb re-called the 5' RACE reads through MiXCR, storing one row per CDR3 protein. There are a few hundred thousand distinct CDR3 sequences in the sample; about 23% occur only once, and around 13% lies in the top ten. Input material: PBMCs or a T cell subset sorted from them (not recorded which). Source of these receptors: an adult woman who had mild COVID-19 (a few samples of this study predate the infection). Cell type and time point are not known. CDR3s include the opening cysteine and the closing phenylalanine or tryptophan. A D gene is named only where the DNA matches it firmly. Clone size, where shown, is once, few, many, or a class for clones that have expanded.

J | size | V | D | CDR3 | DNA
TRBJ2-3 | . | TRBV19 | . | CASSMRQDGNTQYF | TGTGCCAGTAGTATGAGACAGGACGGAAATACGCAGTATTTT
TRBJ2-5 | . | TRBV4-1 | . | CASSQDKLAETQYF | TGCGCCAGCAGCCAAGATAAACTAGCTGAGACCCAGTACTTC
TRBJ1-5 | . | TRBV6-2/TRBV6-3 | . | CASSKGLHQPQHF | TGTGCCAGCAGCAAGGGCCTTCATCAGCCCCAGCATTTT
TRBJ1-4 | . | TRBV27 | . | CASRPVDGAQGREKLFF | TGTGCCAGCAGGCCCGTCGATGGGGCGCAGGGGAGGGAAAAACTGTTTTTT
TRBJ2-2 | few | TRBV7-9 | . | CASSYGLTNTGELFF | TGTGCCAGCAGCTATGGACTAACGAACACCGGGGAGCTGTTTTTT
TRBJ2-6 | . | TRBV18 | . | CASSVPGANVLTF | TGTGCCAGCTCCGTTCCGGGGGCCAACGTCCTGACTTTC
TRBJ2-2 | . | TRBV24-1 | . | CATSERDFSHIAGELFF | TGTGCCACCAGTGAAAGGGACTTCTCACACATCGCCGGGGAGCTGTTTTTT
TRBJ2-7 | few | TRBV20-1 | TRBD1 | CSAGFSFATGISSYEQYF | TGCAGTGCTGGCTTTTCCTTTGCGACAGGGATTAGCTCCTACGAGCAGTACTTC
TRBJ2-2 | few | TRBV5-1 | . | CASSFRGELFF | TGCGCCAGCAGCTTCAGGGGGGAGCTGTTTTTT
TRBJ1-1 | once | TRBV15 | . | CATSTALGTEAFF | TGTGCCACCAGCACCGCTTTGGGGACTGAAGCTTTCTTT
TRBJ1-1 | few | TRBV24-1 | . | CATSGGGIGTEAFF | TGTGCCACCAGTGGTGGTGGGATTGGGACTGAAGCTTTCTTT
TRBJ1-5 | few | TRBV20-1 | . | CSARPFKGVSDNQPQHF | TGCAGTGCTAGACCATTCAAGGGGGTATCGGACAATCAGCCCCAGCATTTT
TRBJ1-1 | few | TRBV4-1 | . | CASSQDAHTEAFF | TGCGCCAGCAGCCAAGATGCCCACACTGAAGCTTTCTTT
TRBJ1-1 | . | TRBV28 | TRBD1 | CASSFIPRQGDAEAFF | TGTGCCAGCAGTTTCATACCGCGACAGGGGGACGCTGAAGCTTTCTTT
TRBJ2-2 | few | TRBV2 | . | CASSPFRELFF | TGTGCCAGCAGTCCTTTTAGGGAGCTGTTTTTT
TRBJ2-3 | few | TRBV4-2 | TRBD2 | CASSLGTSGRVTDTQYF | TGTGCCAGCAGCCTTGGGACTAGCGGGAGGGTGACAGATACGCAGTATTTT
TRBJ1-4 | . | TRBV7-9 | . | CASAGRATNEKLFF | TGTGCCAGCGCCGGAAGAGCAACTAATGAAAAACTGTTTTTT
TRBJ2-7 | few | TRBV2 | . | CASSEDSWAYEQYF | TGTGCCAGCAGTGAGGACAGTTGGGCCTACGAGCAGTACTTC
TRBJ2-1 | . | TRBV12-3/TRBV12-4 | TRBD2 | CASSSGLAGFF | TGTGCCAGCAGTTCAGGACTAGCGGGGTTCTTC
TRBJ1-1 | . | TRBV29-1 | . | CSVLPGGGRTEAFF | TGCAGCGTTTTGCCGGGTGGAGGGCGGACTGAAGCTTTCTTT
TRBJ2-7 | . | TRBV7-2 | . | CASSLRLSSYEQYF | TGTGCCAGCAGCTTAAGGTTATCGTCCTACGAGCAGTACTTC
TRBJ2-1 | . | TRBV7-2 | TRBD2 | CASSKEAGALYNEQFF | TGTGCCAGCAGCAAAGAGGCGGGAGCGTTGTACAATGAGCAGTTCTTC
TRBJ1-2 | few | TRBV9 | . | CASSVASTGTYGYTF | TGTGCCAGCAGCGTAGCCAGCACAGGGACCTATGGCTACACCTTC
TRBJ2-2 | few | TRBV7-8 | . | CASSPFAVFNTGELFF | TGTGCCAGCAGCCCCTTTGCAGTTTTCAACACCGGGGAGCTGTTTTTT
TRBJ2-2 | . | TRBV7-2 | . | CASSLRSANTGELFF | TGTGCCAGCAGCTTAAGAAGCGCGAACACCGGGGAGCTGTTTTTT
TRBJ2-4 | . | TRBV6-2/TRBV6-3 | . | CASSSPGEGVAKNIQYF | TGTGCCAGCAGTTCCCCGGGAGAGGGGGTGGCCAAAAACATTCAGTACTTC
TRBJ2-1 | . | TRBV6-5 | . | CASSYLEGSYNEQFF | TGTGCCAGCAGTTACTTGGAGGGCTCCTACAATGAGCAGTTCTTC
TRBJ2-1 | few | TRBV3-1 | . | CASSQASLGNEQFF | TGTGCCAGCAGCCAGGCATCCCTCGGGAATGAGCAGTTCTTC
TRBJ2-7 | few | TRBV5-6 | TRBD1 | CASTSTGDSYEQYF | TGTGCCAGCACTTCGACAGGGGACTCCTACGAGCAGTACTTC
TRBJ2-1 | few | TRBV24-1 | . | CATSDFRVGTHNEQFF | TGTGCCACCAGTGATTTTAGGGTTGGGACTCACAATGAGCAGTTCTTC
TRBJ2-2 | few | TRBV24-1 | TRBD1 | CATSDFPRGLNTGELFF | TGTGCCACCAGTGATTTCCCCAGGGGGCTTAACACCGGGGAGCTGTTTTTT
TRBJ2-1 | . | TRBV6-5 | . | CASRPQGSEQFF | TGTGCCAGCAGACCACAAGGGAGTGAGCAGTTCTTC
TRBJ1-2 | . | TRBV7-8 | . | CASSTRGGRGQFGYTF | TGTGCCAGCAGCACCAGAGGGGGACGCGGGCAGTTTGGCTACACCTTC
TRBJ2-1 | . | TRBV11-2 | TRBD2 | CASSSTSGFYEQFF | TGTGCCAGCAGCTCTACTAGCGGGTTCTATGAGCAGTTCTTC